These 23 T cell receptor beta chains were sequenced from one sample in a study of cytomegalovirus exposure and HLA in healthy donors. Amplification used 60 Vbeta primers and 13 Jbeta primers. The repertoire was sequenced with immunoSEQ multiplex PCR; TCRdb's copy has only in-frame clones and lacks some. The sample carries over 80,000 clones, approximately 74% recorded once. Input material: PBMCs. The receptor source for this set is a woman aged 70 to 79 in good health and CMV-seropositive.

The table lists this clone with a count of one. One end of the junction varies from germline; a read error may be responsible. V is TRBV5-5 and J is TRBJ2-7, with a tentative D call TRBD1 (5 bases). Per the germline V gene, CDR1 is SGHKS and CDR2 is YYEKEE (reference sequence). The CDR3 is 14 residues long. In DNA form, the CDR3 reads TGTGCCGGCAGCTTGACACAGGTCTCCTACGAGCAGTACTTC. It translates to CAGSLTQVSYEQYF.

This chain connects TRBV5-1 to TRBJ1-5; D is uncertain. V dropped 0 bases and J dropped 9 bases, with 13 bases sitting between them. CDR1 and CDR2 from the germline V gene are SGHRS and YFSETQ. The CDR3 runs 14 residues. DNA for the CDR3: TGCGCCAGCAGCTTGGCCCCCCAGGTCCGGCCCCAGCATTTT. Protein product: CASSLAPQVRPQHF.

The chain joins TRBV2 to TRBJ2-5; tentative D call: TRBD1 (6 bases). From germline, CDR1 is SNHLY and CDR2 FYNNEI. The CDR3 is 15 residues long. V was pared by 8 bases and J by 7 bases, with 23 bases between. The CDR3 region is CASGTRGRSVGTQYF. In DNA form, the CDR3 reads TGTGCCAGCGGTACCAGGGGACGCTCGGTGGGGACCCAGTACTTC. Using reference TRBV2 and TRBJ2-5 for the parts outside the CDR3, the full variable domain is EPEVTQTPSHQVTQMGQEVILRCVPISNHLYFYWYRQILGQKVEFLVSFYNNEISEKSEIFDDQFSVERPDGSNFTLKIRSTKLEDSAMYFCASGTRGRSVGTQYFGPGTRLLVL.

This clone appeared a few times. One junction end does not reproduce the germline sequence, and a read error may be involved. The gene calls are TRBV6-5 and TRBJ1-3; TRBD1 agrees at 7 bases. The germline V gene encodes CDR1 MNHEY and CDR2 SVGAGI. The CDR3 spans 13 residues. DNA for the CDR3: TGTGCCAGCAGTTGGACAGGTGGAGACACCATATATTTT. It is translated as CASSWTGGDTIYF.

This sequence joins TRBV2 and TRBJ1-5, with a weak D call TRBD1 (5 bases). CDR1 and CDR2 from the germline V gene are SNHLY and FYNNEI. This CDR3 region has 16 residues. Trimming pared 6 bases from V and 1 base from J, leaving 16 bases between. The CDR3 sequence is CASRGSREESNQPQHF. CDR3 bases: TGTGCCAGCAGGGGCTCCAGGGAGGAGAGCAATCAGCCCCAGCATTTT.

This rearrangement joins TRBV10-1 to TRBJ1-1; TRBD1 might be the D (5 bases). CDR1 WNHNN and CDR2 SYGVQD come from the germline V gene (reference sequence). V was pared by 2 bases and J by 6 bases, with 10 bases between. The CDR3 is made up of 13 amino acids. The CDR3 protein is CASSEGGTPEAFF. The CDR3, as DNA: TGCGCCAGCAGTGAGGGGGGGACTCCTGAAGCTTTCTTT.

This clone was observed a single time. J is TRBJ2-1 and V is TRBV10-3; TRBD2 matches 7 bases. Germline V gene lookup returns CDR1 ENHRY and CDR2 SYGVKD. This CDR3 has 16 residues. Trimming cost V 4 bases and J 8 bases; bases outside gene matches: 14. CDR3 nucleotides: TGTGCCATCAGTGTTGGGAGGGCCCCAGGAGACGATGAGCAGTTCTTC. Translating it yields CAISVGRAPGDDEQFF.

This sequence joins TRBV4-3 and TRBJ2-1, with D perhaps TRBD1 (5 bases). There are 15 residues in the CDR3. Germline V gene lookup returns CDR1 LGHNA and CDR2 YSLEER. V lost 7 bases and J 4 bases, leaving 17 bases between the germline ends. The CDR3 is CASTRHHDSYNEQFF. The CDR3 coding sequence is TGCGCCAGCACCCGACATCACGACAGTTACAATGAGCAGTTCTTC.

This clone has more than one count but fewer than ten. This chain uses TRBV11-2 with TRBJ2-3; D gene uncertain. The CDR3 runs to 14 residues. Germline values: CDR1 SGHAT, CDR2 FQNNGV. The ends were cut back, 0 bases at V and 9 bases at J, with 13 bases in the middle. This CDR3 is CASSLDGGRSTQYF. In nucleotides, the CDR3 is TGTGCCAGCAGCTTAGATGGCGGTAGGTCCACGCAGTATTTT.

This clone was detected once. This chain uses TRBV5-4 with TRBJ1-1, with D possibly being TRBD1 (5 bases). The length of the CDR3 is 15 residues. The germline V gene encodes CDR1 SGHNT and CDR2 YYREEE (reference sequence). V lost 1 base, J lost 1 base, and 11 bases lay in between. CDR3 region: CASSLNAGRNTEAFF. The CDR3 nucleotides are TGTGCCAGCAGCTTGAACGCAGGGCGGAACACTGAAGCTTTCTTT.

The chain uses TRBV14 and TRBJ2-3, with D unresolved. CDR3 length: 18 residues. Trimming took 0 bases from V and 0 from J, leaving 16 bases between them. Per germline, CDR1 SGHDN and CDR2 FVKESK. The CDR3 protein is CASSQDRMTRPSTDTQYF. DNA of the CDR3: TGTGCCAGCAGCCAAGACCGAATGACACGCCCTAGCACAGATACGCAGTATTTT.

The chain is built from TRBV28 and TRBJ2-3; D possibly corresponds to TRBD1 (6 bases). CDR1 is MDHEN, CDR2 SYDVKM, per germline. The CDR3 loop spans 13 amino acids. The CDR3 region has the DNA TGTGGGTCGGGACACCGAGTCACAGATACGCAGTATTTT. Amino acid sequence: CGSGHRVTDTQYF.

As DNA, the CDR3 is TGTGCCAGCAGATCGGGAGGGTATGAGCAGTTCTTC. Translating it yields CASRSGGYEQFF. The chain recombines TRBV2 with TRBJ2-1; TRBD2 aligns across 8 bases. Trimming took 6 bases from V and 8 from J; bases not matched to a gene: 3. The germline V gene encodes CDR1 SNHLY and CDR2 FYNNEI. This CDR3 comprises 12 residues.

V gene TRBV10-3 combines with J gene TRBJ2-7; D may be TRBD1 (6 bases). The CDR3 length is 15 residues. Germline CDR1 is ENHRY and CDR2 is SYGVKD. Trimming cost V 7 bases and J 2 bases, with 18 bases left between them. The CDR3 here is CAIKGDRTPAYEQYF. Written as DNA, the CDR3 is TGTGCCATCAAGGGGGACCGAACGCCAGCCTACGAGCAGTACTTC.

The chain employs TRBV7-8 and TRBJ2-4, with D perhaps TRBD2 (5 bases). This CDR3 comprises 16 residues. V lost 3 bases and J lost 3, with 15 bases in between. Germline-derived CDR1 and CDR2 are SGHVS and FQNEAQ. As DNA, the CDR3 is TGTGCCAGCAGCTTCGGATGGGGAGTTGGCAAAAACATTCAGTACTTC. Translation: CASSFGWGVGKNIQYF.

The V call is TRBV28, the J call TRBJ2-1, with 7 bases that match TRBD2. The CDR3 loop spans 16 amino acids. Germline-derived CDR1 and CDR2 are MDHEN and SYDVKM. Trimming removed 2 bases from V and 3 bases from J; junction bases left unmatched: 7. The CDR3 sequence is CASSLGWEGIYNEQFF. CDR3 nucleotides: TGTGCCAGCAGTTTAGGCTGGGAGGGCATCTACAATGAGCAGTTCTTC.

This chain links TRBV11-2 with TRBJ1-6, with D possibly being TRBD1 (5 bases). This CDR3 is built from 15 residues. V lost 5 bases, J lost 4 bases, and 12 bases lay in between. Per the germline V gene, CDR1 is SGHAT and CDR2 is FQNNGV. The CDR3 DNA reads as TGTGCCAGCAGCCCTGTCGGGGGATATAATTCACCCCTCCACTTT. Translated, it gives CASSPVGGYNSPLHF.

The genes are TRBV10-2 and TRBJ2-7, with TRBD2 identical over 12 bases. The CDR3 is 13 residues long. V dropped 6 bases and J dropped 5; count of bases not matched to a gene: 2. Germline values: CDR1 WSHSY, CDR2 SAAADI. The CDR3 sequence: CASRLAGGDEQYF. The CDR3 DNA follows: TGCGCCAGCAGACTAGCGGGAGGTGACGAGCAGTACTTC.

This clone was counted between two and nine times. The rearrangement joins TRBV5-4 to TRBJ1-4, with a weak D call TRBD1 (5 bases). Trimming took off 5 bases at V and 0 bases at J, with 11 bases between the two ends. Looked up from germline, CDR1 is SGHNT and CDR2 is YYREEE (reference sequence). The CDR3 loop spans 15 amino acids. The CDR3 spells CASRMGGATNEKLFF. The CDR3 region has the DNA TGTGCCAGCAGAATGGGGGGGGCAACTAATGAAAAACTGTTTTTT.

The gene calls are TRBV6-5 and TRBJ1-2, with D possibly matching TRBD1 (6 bases). CDR1 and CDR2 (germline): MNHEY, SVGAGI. Trimming shortened V by 0 bases and J by 3 bases, and 11 bases separated the two germline ends. CDR3 length: 15 amino acids. The CDR3, as DNA: TGTGCCAGCAGTTACTCAGAGGGGGATCACTATGGCTACACCTTC. It specifies CASSYSEGDHYGYTF.

About this clone itself: The germline gene is not matched at one end of the junction; a read error may be the cause. J is TRBJ2-7 and V is TRBV7-9, with TRBD1 as a possible D gene (5 bases). Per the germline V gene, CDR1 is SEHNR and CDR2 is FQNEAQ (reference sequence). The CDR3 runs to 17 residues. This CDR3 reads CASSTYTGPGSSFEQYF. The CDR3 DNA reads as TGTGCCAGCAGCACCTATACAGGCCCGGGCAGTTCCTTCGAGCAGTACTTC.

The chain is built from TRBV7-2 and TRBJ1-4; D remains ambiguous. The CDR3 extends over 15 amino acids. In germline, CDR1 is SGHTA, CDR2 FQGNSA. The V and J ends lost 5 bases and 0 bases respectively, with 10 bases between them. The CDR3 sequence is CASSPPSATNEKLFF. The CDR3 coding sequence is TGTGCCAGCAGCCCCCCTTCAGCAACTAATGAAAAACTGTTTTTT.

This clone occurred a few times. The CDR3 is CSVRSGTGVGNEQFF. The CDR3 DNA reads TGCAGCGTGAGGTCCGGGACAGGGGTAGGCAATGAGCAGTTCTTC. The rearrangement uses TRBV29-1 and TRBJ2-1, with TRBD1 matching 10 bases. The CDR3 totals 15 residues. With 6 bases clipped from V and 6 bases from J, the junction kept 11 bases outside the gene matches. CDR1 is SQVTM and CDR2 is ANQGSEA in the germline V gene.